Listed here are 18 T cell receptor beta chains from one sample, sequenced in a study of Ad26.COV2.S vaccination and SARS-CoV-2 variants. Clones were sequenced by immunoSEQ multiplex PCR, and TCRdb holds only the in-frame ones, with some missing. The repertoire includes about 250,000 clones, about 90% of them detected once, and about 3.5% sits in the top ten. The treatment is: roughly 19 received Ad26.COV2.S at low or high dose, single or two shots; a few received placebo; per-sample allocation not given. Collection of the samples took place on day 63 after the first injection of vaccine or placebo. The sequenced sample was peripheral blood, obtained in a trial of Ad26.COV2.S vaccine versus placebo. The receptors were sampled from a person aged 18-60 years who received the Ad26.COV2.S COVID-19 vaccine or a placebo.

This chain links TRBV11-2 with TRBJ2-7; possible D gene TRBD1, 6 bases. CDR1 and CDR2 from the germline V gene are SGHAT and FQNNGV. Between the trimmed V and J ends, which lost 5 bases and 1 base, there was a span of 15 bases. The CDR3 contains 15 residues. The CDR3 sequence is CASSLYRVASYEQYF. The CDR3 nucleotides read TGTGCCAGCAGCCTATACAGGGTTGCTTCCTACGAGCAGTACTTC.

J is TRBJ2-4 and V is TRBV5-1; weak D call: TRBD1 (5 bases). The CDR3 is 16 residues long. CDR1 and CDR2 from the germline V gene are SGHRS and YFSETQ. V lost 6 bases and J lost 6, with 22 bases in between. The CDR3 DNA follows: TGCGCCAGCACTCTCGTAGGGGCTATTGCCGTAAACATTCAGTACTTC. Translating gives CASTLVGAIAVNIQYF.

The V gene is TRBV25-1, the J gene TRBJ2-2; 10 bases match TRBD1. Looked up from germline, CDR1 is MGHDK and CDR2 is SYGVNS. The CDR3 has 12 amino acids. With 5 bases clipped from V and 14 bases from J, the junction kept 5 bases outside the gene matches. The CDR3 here is CASSTGQGYLFF. In DNA, the CDR3 is TGTGCCAGCAGTACGGGACAGGGGTATCTGTTTTTT.

V usage is TRBV12-3 or TRBV12-4 and J usage is TRBJ1-1; no clear D. This CDR3 has 13 residues. V lost 6 bases and J 1 base, leaving 9 bases between the germline ends. Here the CDR3 reads CASRTGRNTEAFF. The CDR3 DNA reads as TGTGCCAGCAGAACGGGGAGGAACACTGAAGCTTTCTTT.

V usage is TRBV10-3 and J usage is TRBJ1-2; D gene ambiguous. The germline gives CDR1 ENHRY, CDR2 SYGVKD. Trimming shortened V by 4 bases and J by 3 bases, and 15 bases separated the two germline ends. This CDR3 contains 15 residues. CDR3 bases: TGTGCCATCAGTGCACACAATCCTCAAGACTATGGCTACACCTTC. It encodes CAISAHNPQDYGYTF.

This sequence joins TRBV5-4 and TRBJ2-5, with 7 bases aligning to TRBD2. J lost 5 bases, V lost 4 bases, and 11 bases had no gene match. Germline lookup yields CDR1 SGHNT and CDR2 YYREEE (reference sequence). This CDR3 has 15 residues. The CDR3 region is CASSAEGGSRETQYF. CDR3 bases: TGTGCCAGCAGCGCGGAGGGCGGGAGCAGGGAGACCCAGTACTTC.

V is TRBV19 and J is TRBJ1-2; 7 bases are a match to TRBD1. Germline CDR1 reads LNHDA; CDR2 reads SQIVND (reference sequence). Trimming at V came to 7 bases and at J to 6 bases, leaving 17 bases not matched to a gene. The CDR3 has 16 residues. The CDR3 DNA follows: TGTGCCAGTACCTATCAAAATAAGGGACAGAAGGATGGCTACACCTTC. Residues: CASTYQNKGQKDGYTF.

Worth noting for this clone: The CDR3 does not close with the conserved phenylalanine or tryptophan, likely indicating a read error. No DNA is shown, since the ends of the CDR3 on it are uncertain; the CDR3 is the one TCRdb lists. CDR3 sequence reads: CASSLEMTG. The rearrangement joins TRBV11-3 to TRBJ1-1. Looked up from germline, CDR1 is SGHNT and CDR2 is YENEEA. The CDR3 region is 9 residues in length, termini included.

This chain links TRBV12-3 or TRBV12-4 with TRBJ1-1, with D possibly TRBD1 on 6 matching bases. Trimming removed 6 bases from V and 0 bases from J, with 8 bases in between. The CDR3 runs 13 residues. This CDR3 reads CASSGQMNTEAFF. The CDR3 region has the DNA TGTGCCAGCAGCGGACAGATGAACACTGAAGCTTTCTTT.

The rearrangement joins TRBV13 to TRBJ2-7, with D hard to call. Per germline, CDR1 PRHDT and CDR2 FYEKMQ (reference sequence). The CDR3 is 16 residues long. The germline V and J ends were trimmed by 0 bases and 2 bases, with 14 bases remaining between them. CDR3: CASSLGQPVRTYEQYF. The CDR3 nucleotides are TGTGCCAGCAGCTTAGGACAGCCCGTACGCACCTACGAGCAGTACTTC.

This chain uses TRBV6-6 with TRBJ2-7, with 8 nucleotides matching TRBD1. Germline loops: CDR1 MNHNY, CDR2 SVGAGI (reference sequence). The CDR3 length is 13 residues. V dropped 7 bases and J dropped 4; count of bases not matched to a gene: 6. This CDR3 is CASTRTGSYEQYF. The CDR3 region has the DNA TGTGCCAGCACCCGGACAGGGTCGTACGAGCAGTACTTC.

The rearrangement joins TRBV6-2 or TRBV6-3 to TRBJ1-1; maybe TRBD1 (6 bases). The germline gives CDR1 MNHEY, CDR2 SVGEGT. V lost 6 bases to trimming and J lost 5 bases, with 13 bases between them. The CDR3 covers 13 residues. As DNA, the CDR3 is TGTGCCAGCAGCCCACAGGGACGGACTGAAGCTTTCTTT. This gives the protein CASSPQGRTEAFF.

The chain has TRBV27 and TRBJ2-7; D perhaps matches TRBD1 (5 bases). Germline V CDR1 and CDR2: MNHEY, SMNVEV (reference sequence). Deletions cut 4 bases from V and 2 bases from J, with 6 bases between. The CDR3 runs to 12 residues. The CDR3 DNA follows: TGTGCCAGCAGTTCAGGGACCTACGAGCAGTACTTC. The encoded protein is CASSSGTYEQYF.

This clone was seen once. This chain connects TRBV28 to TRBJ2-6; D uncertain. Germline V gene sequence: CDR1 MDHEN, CDR2 SYDVKM. The CDR3 is 16 residues long. V was cut by 2 bases and J by 2 bases, with 10 bases left in between. CDR3 nucleotide sequence: TGTGCCAGCAGTTTAGGCCCCATCGCTGGGGCCAACGTCCTGACTTTC. Translating it yields CASSLGPIAGANVLTF.

This chain joins TRBV15 and TRBJ2-7, with TRBD1 identical over 7 bases. The CDR3 length is 14 residues. Germline-derived CDR1 and CDR2 are LNHNV and YYDKDF (reference sequence). V trimming: 5 bases; J trimming: 1 base; junction bases outside the gene matches: 5. CDR3 bases: TGTGCCACCAGCGTCGAACAGGGGTCCTACGAGCAGTACTTC. This sequence encodes CATSVEQGSYEQYF.

The chain has TRBV25-1 and TRBJ2-7; D may be TRBD1 (5 bases). V was shortened by 2 bases and J by 5 bases, with 16 bases between the two germline ends. There are 15 residues in the CDR3. Germline lookup yields CDR1 MGHDK and CDR2 SYGVNS. In DNA, the CDR3 is TGTGCCAGCAGTGAAAGGAAGGGGTTGACTCACGAGCAGTACTTC. Translated, it gives CASSERKGLTHEQYF.

Details on this clone: At the DNA level, this CDR3 is encoded by other sequences in the same sample as well. The J gene is TRBJ1-1, the V gene TRBV6-2 or TRBV6-3; no definite D call. The ends were cut back, 2 bases at V and 2 bases at J, with 9 bases in the middle. From germline, CDR1 is MNHEY and CDR2 SVGEGT. The CDR3 runs to 14 residues. The CDR3 bases are TGTGCCAGCAGTTACGTAGGCGGCAACACTGAAGCTTTCTTT. Its translation is CASSYVGGNTEAFF.

This CDR3 reads CASRQSWEGEQETQYF. CDR3 DNA sequence: TGTGCCAGCAGACAGTCCTGGGAGGGAGAGCAAGAGACCCAGTACTTC. The genes are TRBV5-6 and TRBJ2-5, with TRBD2 matching over 7 bases. Unmatched junction bases numbered 12, after V lost 5 bases and J lost 2 bases. CDR3 length equals 16 residues. CDR1 SGHDT and CDR2 YYEEEE come from the germline V gene.